Listed below are T cell receptor beta chains from one sample, sequenced in a study of blood T cell repertoires in COVID-19. TCRdb's table, derived via immunoSEQ multiplex PCR, lists solely in-frame clones and lacks some. This sample has tens of thousands of clones, with 65% to 80% found just once. Sequenced material: peripheral blood. Receptor source: a man aged 45-65 years with COVID-19, enrolled during active disease. Each CDR3 is given with its conserved first and last residue. The D gene is left open where the match is weak. Part of the rows lack a size; the others show once, few, many or a class for expanded clones.

d_call: -; clone_size: -; v_call: TRBV20-1; j_call: TRBJ1-1; cdr3_nt: TGCAGTGCTAGTGCCGTGGCGGACACTGAAGCTTTCTTT; cdr3_aa: CSASAVADTEAFF
d_call: -; clone_size: -; v_call: TRBV27; j_call: TRBJ1-5; cdr3_nt: TGTGCCAGCAGTTTATTGTCAGGGGGCAATCAGCCCCAGCATTTT; cdr3_aa: CASSLLSGGNQPQHF
d_call: -; clone_size: -; v_call: TRBV19; j_call: TRBJ2-3; cdr3_nt: TGTGCCAGTACGGTCTCTAGCACAGATACGCAGTATTTT; cdr3_aa: CASTVSSTDTQYF
d_call: TRBD1; clone_size: -; v_call: TRBV30; j_call: TRBJ1-5; cdr3_nt: TGTGCCTGGAGCGCTGGACAGGTTTATCAGCCCCAGCATTTT; cdr3_aa: CAWSAGQVYQPQHF
d_call: -; clone_size: -; v_call: TRBV7-9; j_call: TRBJ1-4; cdr3_nt: TGTGCCAGCAGCCTCGCTTTTGGGCTCGGAGAAAAACTGTTTTTT; cdr3_aa: CASSLAFGLGEKLFF
d_call: TRBD1; clone_size: -; v_call: TRBV5-4; j_call: TRBJ2-7; cdr3_nt: TGTGCCAGCAGCTTAGGACAGGGGGATATGGGGGAGCAGTACTTC; cdr3_aa: CASSLGQGDMGEQYF
d_call: TRBD1; clone_size: -; v_call: TRBV6-5; j_call: TRBJ1-1; cdr3_nt: TGTGCCAGCAGAGGGACAGGGACAGGCACTGAAGCTTTCTTT; cdr3_aa: CASRGTGTGTEAFF
d_call: TRBD1; clone_size: -; v_call: TRBV6-5; j_call: TRBJ2-2; cdr3_nt: TGTGCCAGCAGCCACAGGGGTGGCACCGGGGAGCTGTTTTTT; cdr3_aa: CASSHRGGTGELFF
d_call: TRBD2; clone_size: -; v_call: TRBV28; j_call: TRBJ2-2; cdr3_nt: TGTGCCAGCAGTACCGGGACTAGCGGGTTGAACACCGGGGAGCTGTTTTTT; cdr3_aa: CASSTGTSGLNTGELFF
d_call: TRBD2; clone_size: -; v_call: TRBV9; j_call: TRBJ2-1; cdr3_nt: TGTGCCAGCAGCCCCTCGATAGGTAGCGGGCCACAGGCCCGAGAGCAGTTCTTC; cdr3_aa: CASSPSIGSGPQAREQFF
d_call: TRBD1; clone_size: -; v_call: TRBV4-1; j_call: TRBJ1-1; cdr3_nt: TGCGCCAGCAGCCACCCGACAGGGGGCGCATCTGAAGCTTTCTTT; cdr3_aa: CASSHPTGGASEAFF
d_call: -; clone_size: -; v_call: TRBV5-5; j_call: TRBJ1-2; cdr3_nt: TGTGCCAGCAGCTTGCGGTGGGTGGTAAGGAGGGACTCAACTAACTATGGCTACACCTTC; cdr3_aa: CASSLRWVVRRDSTNYGYTF
d_call: -; clone_size: -; v_call: TRBV9; j_call: TRBJ1-3; cdr3_nt: TGTGCCAGCAGCGTAGACAGTAACTCTGGAAACACCATATATTTT; cdr3_aa: CASSVDSNSGNTIYF
d_call: -; clone_size: -; v_call: TRBV7-9; j_call: TRBJ1-1; cdr3_nt: TGTGCCAGCAGCACCTCGACGCGCGGGGCCCCAGGGATCTTT; cdr3_aa: CASSTSTRGAPGIF
d_call: TRBD1; clone_size: few; v_call: TRBV11-2; j_call: TRBJ2-7; cdr3_nt: TGTGCCAGCAACTCCCGGTCAGGGGGCCTCGAGCAGTACTTC; cdr3_aa: CASNSRSGGLEQYF
d_call: TRBD1; clone_size: -; v_call: TRBV7-9; j_call: TRBJ2-7; cdr3_nt: TGTGCCAGCAACCTCCGGGACAGCTCCTACGAGCAGTACTTC; cdr3_aa: CASNLRDSSYEQYF
d_call: TRBD1; clone_size: few; v_call: TRBV29-1; j_call: TRBJ2-7; cdr3_nt: TGCAGCGTTGCCGCAGGAACAGGGGACTACGAGCAGTACTTC; cdr3_aa: CSVAAGTGDYEQYF
d_call: -; clone_size: few; v_call: TRBV21-1; j_call: TRBJ1-6; cdr3_nt: TGTGCCAGCAGCAAACCAGAACAGCTTTATTCACCCCTCCACTTT; cdr3_aa: CASSKPEQLYSPLHF
d_call: -; clone_size: -; v_call: TRBV6-5; j_call: TRBJ2-5; cdr3_nt: TGTGCCAGCAGTCTGGCGAGGAATCAAGAGACCCAGTACTTC; cdr3_aa: CASSLARNQETQYF
d_call: TRBD1; clone_size: -; v_call: TRBV7-3; j_call: TRBJ2-5; cdr3_nt: TGTGCCAGCAGCTTGACAACAGGGGATGGAGAGACCCAGTACTTC; cdr3_aa: CASSLTTGDGETQYF
d_call: -; clone_size: -; v_call: TRBV6-5; j_call: TRBJ1-1; cdr3_nt: TGTGCCAGCAGTCGGGACAAATCGCGGTCTGAAGCTTTCTTT; cdr3_aa: CASSRDKSRSEAFF